This note documents a single TCR beta chain sequence. Its antigen is still unknown. This sample stems from a study of CXCR3-negative and CXCR3-positive naive CD8 T cells. Study-wide results and limits: Memory CD8+ cells showed much lower diversity, while both naive subsets displayed comparably high diversity.

The CDR3 totals 14 residues. Germline V gene lookup returns CDR1 SGHKS and CDR2 YYEKEE (reference sequence). UMI-labeled 5' RACE TRB cDNA libraries were prepared from the cells. Reprocessing the 5' RACE reads, TCRdb reports a single entry for every CDR3 protein and omits DNA. The table counts about 43,000 distinct CDR3 sequences; about 10% lies in the top ten. This clonotype was sampled from a human donor in good health. Some clones in this sample may be carry-over from other donors' samples. The chain links TRBV5-5 to TRBJ2-7; TCRdb outputs TRBD2, but without DNA this stays unchecked. The material sequenced was memory CD8+ T cells from blood. The CDR3 loop reads CASSLETNFYEQYF.